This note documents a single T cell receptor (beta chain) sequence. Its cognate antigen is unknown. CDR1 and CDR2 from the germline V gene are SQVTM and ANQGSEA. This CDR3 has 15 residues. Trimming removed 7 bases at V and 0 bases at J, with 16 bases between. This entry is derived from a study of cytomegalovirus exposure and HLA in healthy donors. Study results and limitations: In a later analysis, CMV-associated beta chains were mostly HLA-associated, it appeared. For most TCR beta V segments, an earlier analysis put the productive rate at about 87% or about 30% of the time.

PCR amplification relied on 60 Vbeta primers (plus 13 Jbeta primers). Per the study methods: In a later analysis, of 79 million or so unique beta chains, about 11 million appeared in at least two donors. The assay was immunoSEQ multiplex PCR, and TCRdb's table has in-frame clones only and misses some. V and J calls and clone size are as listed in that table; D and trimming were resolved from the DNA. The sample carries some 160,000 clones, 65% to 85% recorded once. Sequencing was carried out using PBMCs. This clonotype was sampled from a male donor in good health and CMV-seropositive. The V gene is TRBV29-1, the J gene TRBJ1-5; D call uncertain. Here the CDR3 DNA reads TGCAGCGCTATCGACGGCGGATATAGCAATCAGCCCCAGCATTTT. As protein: CSAIDGGYSNQPQHF.